This T cell receptor beta chain is drawn from a study of T cell repertoires in cytomegalovirus infection. For the study at large: It can be stated that public TCR beta signatures indicated CMV infection as well as a matching HLA type.

TCRdb recomputed calls from the reads with MiXCR, one row per CDR3 protein. The sample lists 230,000 or so distinct CDR3 sequences, less than 50% occurring once. This clonotype was picked up many times. Antigen: not known. Trimming took off 10 bases at V and 0 bases at J, with 21 bases between the two ends. The germline gives CDR1 SGHVS, CDR2 FNYEAQ. The CDR3 consists of 16 residues. Study-wide results and limits: The study found HLA-C-restricted CMV-specific TCR beta clonotypes dominating the ex vivo response.

The TCR was taken from a human donor in good health (CMV status not recorded). Some clones in this sample may be carry-over from other donors' samples. Sample: CD8+ T cells from cultured PBMCs, taken from culture after CMV antigen stimulation. The rearrangement joins TRBV7-6 to TRBJ1-1; D uncertain. The CDR3 loop is CAIHSGGWGVNTEAFF. In DNA, the CDR3 is TGTGCCATCCACTCCGGAGGTTGGGGTGTGAACACTGAAGCTTTCTTT.